This T cell receptor (beta chain) was sequenced during a study of circulating tumor DNA in untreated peripheral T-cell lymphoma. This tumor tissue came from a pretreatment baseline collection. Notes on this clone: The target antigen is unknown.

With 5 bases clipped from V and 2 bases from J, the junction kept 9 bases outside the gene matches. The germline V gene encodes CDR1 SGHNT and CDR2 YENEEA. CDR3 length: 15 amino acids. Overall study results and limits: Tumor-specific clonotypes: identified in more than 65% of patients, 85% to 90% of baseline tissues.

TCRdb's table, derived via immunoSEQ multiplex PCR, lists solely in-frame clones and lacks some. The sample contains some 10,000 clones, about 80% of which appear only once. The sequencing input was tumor tissue. This sequence joins TRBV11-3 and TRBJ2-7, with 7 positions matching TRBD1. The source of this sequence is a human donor with peripheral T-cell lymphoma. This CDR3 is CASSLRPDRAYEQYF. The CDR3 DNA sequence: TGTGCCAGCAGCCTACGACCCGACAGGGCCTACGAGCAGTACTTC.